One T cell receptor beta chain is described in this entry. As yet, its antigen is unknown. CD4+ T cells from unexposed donors were obtained before the COVID-19 pandemic (2011-2018). Isolation of CD4+ T cells took place after around eleven days in culture. Cells permitting, SARS-CoV-2 S/N and four cold-coronavirus spikes were tested on unexposed-donor CD4+ T cells. These data are taken from a study of CD4 T cells in relation to SARS-CoV-2 and coronaviruses. Study-wide results and caveats: Samples before the pandemic and after infection were not matched within any donor.

Repertoires were generated with immunoSEQ multiplex PCR, while TCRdb's copy carries only in-frame clones and drops some. The sample has around 23,000 clones, about 80% seen once. From germline, CDR1 is SNHLY and CDR2 FYNNEI. The CDR3 runs 13 residues. The V end lost 7 bases, the J end lost 1 base, and 10 bases lay between the germline ends. The chain carries TRBV2 and TRBJ1-1; no reliable D call. The material sequenced was CD4+ T cells from PBMCs, cultured in vitro. The receptor was isolated from a human donor in good health. For the CDR3, the DNA is TGTGCCAGCACACAGACGGAGAACACTGAAGCTTTCTTT. Protein product: CASTQTENTEAFF.